Given below is one T cell receptor (beta chain) in context. Its binding antigen is unknown. No qualities accompany the bases; no much larger clone lies one base away. The data stem from a study of blood T cell repertoires in COVID-19 (dated by TCRdb to about 2020). Regarding the complete study: Samples covering the acute and convalescent phases of COVID-19 were provided by collaborators in the United States, Italy and Spain. The prospective study material was composed of cDNA or gDNA derived from T cells, B-cell-depleted T cells, or PBMCs. The dataset comprised deeply sampled blood TCRbeta repertoires from subjects exposed to, actively infected with, or recovered from COVID-19. The repertoires were released in a freely available public database meant as a resource for research on the immune response to SARS-CoV-2. Samples came from the ongoing ImmuneRACE study (first 160 participants) plus 1,254 subjects from 6 global collaborators. A de-identified subject ID, COVID-19 status, age in years and sex were almost always included in the sample metadata. Where available, HLA class I and class II types were taken from metadata supplied by the sample provider and were not determined by assay-based typing. On the study overall, not on this receptor specifically: The quantity of clinical and demographic metadata differed by source and by participant and was supplied without curation.

V is reduced by 5 bases and J by 5 bases, leaving a spacing of 10 bases between them. The CDR3 holds 13 amino acids from the cysteine to the phenylalanine. This entry keeps only the CDR3 DNA: 39 bases, framed from base 1. The immunoSEQ Assay, a bias-controlled multiplex PCR, was used to amplify TCRbeta CDR3 regions from genomic DNA. The study's own analysis went as follows. The number of nucleated cells in each sample was estimated by amplification of reference gene primers within the assay. To quantify the absolute abundance of each unique TCRbeta CDR3 rearrangement, sequence reads were collapsed and filtered. For each sample, productive Simpson clonality was calculated as the square root of Simpson's diversity index over productive rearrangements. The source is immuneACCESS, and TCRdb retained only in-frame sequences with V and J called. Part of the clones is not carried over; for the studies checked, unresolved V genes explain less than half of this, and the remainder is unexplained. D and trimming were read from the DNA, whereas the V and J calls and clone size are those reported in that table. The sample table records about 200,000 clones; about nine tenths of these occur just once. 2.2% of the sample comes from the top ten.

Each collaborating institution followed its own protocols to collect whole blood in K2EDTA tubes. For TCRbeta analysis, collaborators shipped samples as frozen whole blood, isolated PBMCs, or DNA extracted from either of those sample types. This chain is built from TRBV12-3 or TRBV12-4 and TRBJ2-1; no D gene is confidently identified. Sample: peripheral blood. The TCR was taken from a woman in her forties or fifties with acute or convalescent COVID-19. CDR3 protein: CASSQLTDNEQFF. The DNA sequence is as follows: TGTGCCAGCAGTCAATTGACTGACAATGAGCAGTTCTTC.